This T cell receptor beta chain was identified in a study of blood T cells in healthy people across ages. Study-level results: PBMCs left unsorted prevented a conclusive naive versus antigen-experienced comparison. Among long-lived donors, naive CD4+ cells were more numerous and diversity higher than in aged donors.

Each individual donor underwent a draw of approximately 10 milliliters of peripheral blood. Primed by a sample-barcoded 5' primer and a J-beta primer mix, a second PCR proceeded for about 7 to 11 cycles. TCRdb used MiXCR to reprocess the 5' RACE reads, holding one entry per CDR3 protein. The sample lists 650,000 to 1,000,000 distinct CDR3 sequences; 35% to 40% were seen once. As to this clonotype: The target antigen is unknown.

V lost 0 bases to trimming and J lost 1 base, with 6 bases between them. The germline CDR1 and CDR2 sequences are LGHNA and YNFKEQ. CDR3 length equals 14 residues. Input material: blood. This receptor was obtained from a man between 18 and 35 years old in good health. V and J are TRBV4-2 and TRBJ1-2; D possibly corresponds to TRBD1 (5 bases). CDR3 sequence (DNA): TGTGCCAGCAGCCAAGAGCAGGGTAACTATGGCTACACCTTC. It specifies CASSQEQGNYGYTF.